This T cell receptor (beta chain) stems from a study of blood T cell repertoires in COVID-19. The repertoire was sequenced with immunoSEQ multiplex PCR; TCRdb's copy has only in-frame clones and lacks some. The table has fewer than 300,000 clones, approximately 89% seen once; the top ten hold around 2.2%. The CDR3 totals 13 residues. J was trimmed by 4 bases and V by 5 bases; bases with no gene match: 4. The V gene's germline CDR1 is SGHTA and CDR2 FQGNSA. The genes are TRBV7-2 and TRBJ1-2; 7 bases are shared with TRBD1. The material sequenced was peripheral blood. This sequence was found in a woman younger than 45 with COVID-19, enrolled during active disease. The CDR3 nucleotides are TGTGCCAGCAGCCCTGGACAGGCCTATGGCTACACCTTC. Encoded protein: CASSPGQAYGYTF.